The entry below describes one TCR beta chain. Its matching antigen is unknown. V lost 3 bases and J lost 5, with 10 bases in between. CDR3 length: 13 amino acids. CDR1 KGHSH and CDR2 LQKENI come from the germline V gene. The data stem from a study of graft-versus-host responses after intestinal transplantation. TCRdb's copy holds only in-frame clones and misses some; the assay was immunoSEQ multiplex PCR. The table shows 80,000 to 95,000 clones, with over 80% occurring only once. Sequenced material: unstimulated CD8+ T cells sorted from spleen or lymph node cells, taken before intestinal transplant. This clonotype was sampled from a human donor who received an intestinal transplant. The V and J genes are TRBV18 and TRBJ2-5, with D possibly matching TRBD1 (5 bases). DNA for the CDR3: TGTGCCAGCTCACCGGGGCTCGTGGAGACCCAGTACTTC. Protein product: CASSPGLVETQYF.